These 23 T cell receptor beta chains originate from one sample sequenced in a study. TCRdb re-called the 5' RACE reads with MiXCR, one entry per CDR3 protein. The sample lists around 7,000 distinct CDR3 sequences; around 37% were seen once. The sequencing sample was made of memory CD4+ T cells sorted from blood. Subset here: memory CD4+ T cells, CD4+CD45RO+CD25-. The source is a female donor with breast cancer.

This clonotype was observed a single time. The chain carries TRBV15 and TRBJ2-5, with TRBD2 matching 11 bases. Germline V lookup: CDR1 LNHNV, CDR2 YYDKDF (reference sequence). V lost 1 base to trimming and J lost 4 bases; unmatched junction nucleotides: 11. The CDR3 spans 18 residues. CDR3 in DNA: TGTGCCACCAGCAGAGCGGATTCTAGCGGGGGGTTTTTAGAGACCCAGTACTTC. Protein sequence: CATSRADSSGGFLETQYF. The full variable domain, its missing parts supplied by reference TRBV15 and TRBJ2-5, is DAMVIQNPRYQVTQFGKPVTLSCSQTLNHNVMYWYQQKSSQAPKLLFHYYDKDFNNEADTPDNFQSRRPNTSFCFLDIRSPGLGDTAMYLCATSRADSSGGFLETQYFGPGTRLLVL.

The chain has TRBV5-1 and TRBJ1-2; D is uncertain. Germline assignment: CDR1 SGHRS and CDR2 YFSETQ. There are 14 residues in the CDR3. The V end was cut by 0 bases, the J end by 4 bases, with 10 bases between. CDR3 nucleotides: TGCGCCAGCAGCTTGGGCCACGGCGGCTATGGCTACACCTTC. It translates to CASSLGHGGYGYTF.

V usage is TRBV5-1 and J usage is TRBJ1-2; D remains unclear. The CDR3 runs 14 residues. CDR1 is SGHRS and CDR2 is YFSETQ in the germline V gene. Trimming left V 4 bases short and J 6 bases short, with 16 bases between. CDR3 amino acids: CASSPNSLDNGYTF. In DNA, the CDR3 is TGCGCCAGCAGCCCAAACAGCTTGGATAATGGCTACACCTTC.

In this sample, this clonotype turned up a few times. The rearrangement uses TRBV28 and TRBJ2-3, with 8 bases lining up with TRBD1. Germline V gene lookup returns CDR1 MDHEN and CDR2 SYDVKM. The CDR3 is 15 residues long. V was pared by 5 bases and J by 0 bases, with 4 bases of the junction left unmatched. This CDR3 reads CASSEDRVSTDTQYF. The CDR3 DNA reads TGTGCCAGCAGTGAGGACAGGGTTAGCACAGATACGCAGTATTTT. Full variable domain (remainder filled in from reference TRBV28 and TRBJ2-3): DVKVTQSSRYLVKRTGEKVFLECVQDMDHENMFWYRQDPGLGLRLIYFSYDVKMKEKGDIPEGYSVSREKKERFSLILESASTNQTSMYLCASSEDRVSTDTQYFGPGTRLTVL.

With respect to this clonotype: Being one base from a much bigger clone, this may be a read error. This rearrangement joins TRBV11-2 to TRBJ2-3, with D hard to call. The V and J ends lost 5 bases and 6 bases respectively, with 15 bases between them. Germline V lookup: CDR1 SGHAT, CDR2 FQNNGV. This CDR3 contains 14 residues. The CDR3 protein is CASSPKAGLDTQYF. The CDR3 DNA sequence: TGTGCCAGCAGCCCAAAGGCAGGCCTCGATACGCAGTATTTT.

CDR3 in amino acids: CASSKDGQNTEAFF. The CDR3 DNA reads TGTGCCAGCAGTAAGGACGGTCAGAACACTGAAGCTTTCTTT. The rearrangement joins TRBV7-6 to TRBJ1-1, with D hard to call. The CDR3 loop spans 14 amino acids. Germline loops: CDR1 SGHVS, CDR2 FNYEAQ. Trimming pared 6 bases from V and 1 base from J, leaving 12 bases between.

The chain uses TRBV19 and TRBJ1-1; tentatively, D is TRBD1 (6 bases). The CDR3 has 14 residues. V lost 7 bases, J lost 4 bases, and 16 bases lay in between. Germline V CDR1 and CDR2: LNHDA, SQIVND (reference sequence). The CDR3 DNA follows: TGTGCCAGTAACATACAGGGAGTCGGCACTGAAGCTTTCTTT. It codes for CASNIQGVGTEAFF.

By share, this clonotype counts as large. The chain couples TRBV29-1 to TRBJ2-1; D remains ambiguous. CDR1 and CDR2 from the germline V gene are SQVTM and ANQGSEA. V was clipped by 2 bases and J by 6 bases, with 11 bases between them. The CDR3 runs 13 residues. DNA for the CDR3: TGCAGCGTTGAAATAAGCCCTACCAATGAGCAGTTCTTC. Translation: CSVEISPTNEQFF.

This clonotype was observed a handful of times. This chain's CDR3 is CRRSPFSGNTIYF. For the CDR3, the DNA is TGCAGGCGGAGCCCCTTCTCTGGAAACACCATATATTTT. The J gene is TRBJ1-3, the V gene TRBV29-1; no clear D gene. The V gene's germline CDR1 is SQVTM and CDR2 ANQGSEA. The CDR3 loop spans 13 amino acids.

The chain recombines TRBV24-1 with TRBJ2-3; no firm D call. The CDR3 has 12 amino acids. Between the trimmed V and J ends, which lost 7 bases and 1 base, there was a span of 5 bases. The germline V gene encodes CDR1 KGHDR and CDR2 SFDVKD. This CDR3 reads CATRSGTDTQYF. CDR3 in DNA: TGTGCCACCAGGAGCGGCACAGATACGCAGTATTTT.

In its sample, this clonotype is medium-sized. The rearrangement uses TRBV30 and TRBJ2-3; 9 nucleotides agree with TRBD1. The V and J ends lost 8 bases and 4 bases, in that order; junction bases with no gene match: 10. CDR1 and CDR2 (germline): GTSNPN, SVGIG (reference sequence). This CDR3 is 14 amino acids long. The CDR3 spells CATPFRDRADTQYF. The CDR3 nucleotides read TGTGCCACACCATTCCGGGACAGGGCAGATACGCAGTATTTT.

This clonotype was observed once. One end of the junction is discordant with germline, which a read error may explain. The chain couples TRBV29-1 to TRBJ2-2, with 9 bases fitting TRBD1. This CDR3 region has 15 residues. Germline CDR1 is SQVTM and CDR2 is ANQGSEA. The CDR3 loop reads CSARAGQGNTGEPFF. The CDR3 region has the DNA TGCAGCGCCAGAGCGGGACAGGGCAACACCGGGGAGCCGTTTTTT.

The chain combines TRBV6-2 or TRBV6-3 with TRBJ2-1; D unclear. This CDR3 comprises 12 residues. Trimming cost V 6 bases and J 8 bases, with 11 bases left between them. Germline V CDR1 and CDR2: MNHEY, SVGEGT. CDR3 sequence (DNA): TGTGCCAGCAGCAACACTGTGGATGAGCAGTTCTTC. It yields the protein CASSNTVDEQFF.

This clonotype was seen a handful of times. The rearrangement links TRBV4-2 to TRBJ2-1; D unclear. Trimming left V 3 bases short and J 4 bases short, with 16 bases between. Germline CDR1 reads LGHNA; CDR2 reads YNFKEQ. The CDR3 is made up of 16 amino acids. The CDR3 bases are TGTGCCAGCAGCCATCCCGACAACAAACTATACAATGAGCAGTTCTTC. Translated, it gives CASSHPDNKLYNEQFF.

This clonotype was counted a few times. V is TRBV30 and J is TRBJ2-3; D gene uncertain. Trimming took 0 bases from V and 7 from J, leaving 14 bases between them. Germline lookup yields CDR1 GTSNPN and CDR2 SVGIG (reference sequence). The CDR3 loop spans 14 amino acids. The CDR3: CAWSVGININTQYF. In nucleotides, the CDR3 is TGTGCCTGGAGTGTGGGTATTAACATAAATACGCAGTATTTT.

This clonotype was counted a few times. The genes are TRBV5-1 and TRBJ1-1; D not certain. The CDR3 loop spans 14 amino acids. Germline V lookup: CDR1 SGHRS, CDR2 YFSETQ. V lost 2 bases, J lost 4 bases, and 12 bases lay in between. The CDR3, as DNA: TGCGCCAGCAGCTTCTCATTTGGGGTCACTGAAGCTTTCTTT. It is translated as CASSFSFGVTEAFF.

V and J are TRBV5-5 and TRBJ2-7; possible D gene TRBD2, 6 bases. This CDR3 spans 12 amino acids. Trimming removed 4 bases from V and 6 bases from J, with 11 bases in between. Germline CDR1 reads SGHKS; CDR2 reads YYEKEE (reference sequence). The chain's CDR3 is CASSRGGGEQYF. CDR3 bases: TGTGCCAGCAGCCGTGGGGGAGGCGAGCAGTACTTC.

This clonotype is medium-sized (0.01 to 0.1%). The J gene is TRBJ2-3, the V gene TRBV20-1, with TRBD1 matching over 7 bases. This CDR3 region has 18 residues. CDR1 DFQATT and CDR2 SNEGSKA come from the germline V gene (reference sequence). J was trimmed by 1 base and V by 5 bases; bases with no gene match: 18. CDR3 in amino acids: CSARPGQSHLTRTDTQYF. CDR3 nucleotide sequence: TGCAGTGCTCGTCCGGGACAGAGCCATCTAACTCGCACAGATACGCAGTATTTT.

This clonotype counts as medium-sized (0.01 to 0.1%). The chain is built from TRBV20-1 and TRBJ1-1, with 12 bases identical to TRBD1. Germline values: CDR1 DFQATT, CDR2 SNEGSKA (reference sequence). The CDR3 loop spans 15 amino acids. Germline trimming cut 2 bases from V and 6 bases from J; bases unmatched to any gene: 7. As DNA, the CDR3 is TGCAGTGCTAGACACCGGGACAGGGGGCAAGCTGAAGCTTTCTTT. Its translation is CSARHRDRGQAEAFF.

V and J are TRBV5-1 and TRBJ2-3; a weak D match, TRBD2 (6 bases). Trimming stripped 3 bases from V and 0 bases from J, with 8 bases between. The germline gives CDR1 SGHRS, CDR2 YFSETQ. This CDR3 is built from 14 residues. The CDR3: CASSSGTSTDTQYF. The CDR3 DNA follows: TGCGCCAGCAGCTCCGGGACTAGCACAGATACGCAGTATTTT.

On this clonotype: A read error is likely, as this CDR3 ends without the conserved phenylalanine or tryptophan. V usage is TRBV28 and J usage is TRBJ1-2; D is ambiguous. V lost 5 bases to trimming and J lost 4 bases, with 14 bases between them. The CDR3 sequence is 14 residues long. CDR1 MDHEN and CDR2 SYDVKM come from the germline V gene. In DNA, the CDR3 is TGTGCCAGCAGTCCGACACCTAGGGCCTATGGCTACACCCTC. It specifies CASSPTPRAYGYTL.

The gene calls are TRBV12-3 or TRBV12-4 and TRBJ1-5; possible D gene TRBD1, 5 bases. CDR3 length equals 15 residues. Deletions cut 3 bases from V and 0 bases from J, with 9 bases between. DNA of the CDR3: TGTGCCAGCAGTTTGGGACGGTATAGCAATCAGCCCCAGCATTTT. This codes for CASSLGRYSNQPQHF.

CDR3: CAIGTGNQPQHF. CDR3 nucleotides: TGTGCCATCGGGACCGGGAATCAGCCCCAGCATTTT. The J gene is TRBJ1-5, the V gene TRBV10-3; maybe TRBD1 (5 bases). Germline CDR1 and CDR2: ENHRY and SYGVKD. CDR3 size: 12 residues. V lost 8 bases and J 4 bases, leaving 9 bases between the germline ends.